These T cell receptor beta chains were read from a single sample in a study of blood T cell repertoires in COVID-19. Data came from immunoSEQ multiplex PCR; TCRdb stores just in-frame clones and leaves some out. Of a few hundred thousand clones in the sample, about 80% were seen once. Sequencing was carried out using peripheral blood. These receptor sequences come from a person in their 70s with COVID-19, enrolled during active disease. The CDR3 runs from the conserved cysteine through the conserved F or W.

CASSLNRDNSPLHF	14	TRBJ1-6	TRBV28
CASSLEGVRDEQYF	14	TRBJ2-7	TRBV7-9
CASTTDITTNEKLFF	15	TRBJ1-4	TRBV27
CASSLNLGDRPDGYTF	16	TRBJ1-2	TRBV7-2
CASSPPGQMNTEAFF	15	TRBJ1-1	TRBV23-1
CASSNTGYGYTF	12	TRBJ1-2	TRBV6-5
CASSYSGSGISYEQYF	16	TRBJ2-7	TRBV6-2/TRBV6-3
CASSPNRGTEAFF	13	TRBJ1-1	TRBV27
CASSISGGRNQPQHF	15	TRBJ1-5	TRBV19
CASSQDRLAGELFF	14	TRBJ2-2	TRBV6-1
CASSPTSGRANEQYF	15	TRBJ2-7	TRBV28
CASRGGPGLETQYF	14	TRBJ2-5	TRBV28
CASRRQGGTEAFF	13	TRBJ1-1	TRBV2
CASSIRGSRLADYEQYF	17	TRBJ2-7	TRBV19
CASRRGGSGGSWDEQYF	17	TRBJ2-7	TRBV5-5
CASRRGGRGDEQYF	14	TRBJ2-7	TRBV19
CASSRPDGGYNNEQFF	16	TRBJ2-1	TRBV5-4
CASSLGMAPYQETQYF	16	TRBJ2-5	TRBV5-1
CASSSFSGTRRAQETQYF	18	TRBJ2-5	TRBV6-2/TRBV6-3
CASSQVSGSNQPQHF	15	TRBJ1-5	TRBV3-1/TRBV3-2
CASSRPGQGLNLEQFF	16	TRBJ2-1	TRBV7-9
CASSRSLGGSMNGQFF	16	TRBJ2-1	TRBV7-3
CASSYPTGGMTPLHF	15	TRBJ1-6	TRBV6-2/TRBV6-3
CASRPGQAYQPQHF	14	TRBJ1-5	TRBV6-6
CASSEDSGHNNEQFF	15	TRBJ2-1	TRBV7-9
CATSRDGRDNSPLHF	15	TRBJ1-6	TRBV15
CASSEIQVQGGETQYF	16	TRBJ2-5	TRBV25-1
CASSDVLYGRGHEQYF	16	TRBJ2-7	TRBV5-6
CASTDRGVPGYNEQFF	16	TRBJ2-1	TRBV6-1
CASSSRDSSSYNEQFF	16	TRBJ2-1	TRBV7-3
CASSRHSPETQYF	13	TRBJ2-5	TRBV21-1
CAWGVSGRSETQYF	14	TRBJ2-5	TRBV30
CASSLPVNSPLHF	13	TRBJ1-6	TRBV11-2
CASSAGGRANTEAFF	15	TRBJ1-1	TRBV4-2
CASSPNYPISGTSTDTQYF	19	TRBJ2-3	TRBV18